These 29 T cell receptor beta chains share one sample of origin, sequenced in a study of T cells in Graves' hyperthyroidism and ophthalmopathy. Template material for amplifying TCR beta CDR3 regions consisted of RNA transcripts. The HTBI set primed first-round TCR CDR3 RT-PCR. TCRdb re-analysed the multiplex PCR reads in MiXCR, keeping a single row per CDR3 protein. The sample holds around 580,000 distinct CDR3 sequences, around 45% seen once. The sequenced sample was peripheral blood or thyroid tissue (not recorded which). These receptors all come from a woman aged 18-30 years with Graves' hyperthyroidism.

In its sample, this clonotype was seen many times. The chain couples TRBV25-1 to TRBJ1-2; D might be TRBD1 (6 bases). In germline, CDR1 is MGHDK, CDR2 SYGVNS. The CDR3 length is 17 residues. V gave up 0 bases and J gave up 4 bases, with 18 bases separating them. CDR3 loop: CASSEYPPMRGGYGYTF. CDR3 in DNA: TGTGCCAGCAGTGAATATCCCCCGATGAGAGGGGGCTATGGCTACACCTTC.

The sample holds a few counts of this clonotype. This is likely a read error, given that the CDR3 carries no conserved phenylalanine or tryptophan at its end. Because the CDR3's place on the DNA is in doubt, the DNA is left out and the CDR3 is given as listed by TCRdb. This chain uses TRBV7-2 with TRBJ2-6; the listed D gene, TRBD1, was not tested against the DNA. The CDR3 totals 11 residues, both ends included. CDR1 and CDR2 from the germline V gene are SGHTA and FQGNSA. This chain's CDR3 is CASSFRGQGAV.

The chain couples TRBV29-1 to TRBJ1-2; 11 nucleotides line up with TRBD1. Germline-derived CDR1 and CDR2 are SQVTM and ANQGSEA. This CDR3 spans 12 amino acids. V shed 8 bases and J 3 bases; nucleotides not matched to a gene: 2. The CDR3 region has the DNA TGCAGCTTGGGACAGGGGGACTATGGCTACACCTTC. It encodes CSLGQGDYGYTF.

This clonotype turned up a few times. V usage is TRBV3-1 and J usage is TRBJ1-6; perhaps TRBD1 as D (6 bases). Germline V lookup: CDR1 LGHDT, CDR2 YNNKEL (reference sequence). The CDR3 covers 17 residues. With 3 bases removed from V and 8 bases from J, the gap between germline ends came to 20 bases. CDR3 bases: TGTGCCAGCAGCCATTATACCAGCAGGGGACCAGATTCACCCCTCCACTTT. Translation: CASSHYTSRGPDSPLHF. Full variable domain (missing parts from reference TRBV3-1 and TRBJ1-6): DTAVSQTPKYLVTQMGNDKSIKCEQNLGHDTMYWYKQDSKKFLKIMFSYNNKELIINETVPNRFSPKSPDKAHLNLHINSLELGDSAVYFCASSHYTSRGPDSPLHFGNGTRLTVT.

The chain employs TRBV19 and TRBJ2-3; D is unclear. Germline CDR1 and CDR2: LNHDA and SQIVND (reference sequence). Trimming took off 3 bases at V and 5 bases at J, with 12 bases between the two ends. CDR3 size: 14 residues. CDR3 sequence: CASSITTLGDTQYF. CDR3 bases: TGTGCCAGTAGTATTACGACATTGGGAGATACGCAGTATTTT. Supplemented by reference TRBV19 and TRBJ2-3, the full variable domain reads DGGITQSPKYLFRKEGQNVTLSCEQNLNHDAMYWYRQDPGQGLRLIYYSQIVNDFQKGDIAEGYSVSREKKESFPLTVTSAQKNPTAFYLCASSITTLGDTQYFGPGTRLTVL.

With regard to this clonotype: Because the CDR3 is missing its conserved closing phenylalanine or tryptophan, this is likely a read error. J is TRBJ2-2 and V is TRBV20-1; tentatively, D is TRBD2 (5 bases). V lost 6 bases and J lost 4, with 15 bases in between. The V gene's germline CDR1 is DFQATT and CDR2 SNEGSKA (reference sequence). The CDR3 sequence is 14 residues long. CDR3 amino acids: CSASGLLSTGELFS. For the CDR3, the DNA is TGCAGTGCATCGGGGTTATTGAGCACCGGGGAGCTGTTTTCT.

This clonotype was picked up many times. V is TRBV14 and J is TRBJ1-6; D call uncertain. The V gene's germline CDR1 is SGHDN and CDR2 FVKESK. V lost 0 bases and J 0 bases, leaving 3 bases between the germline ends. There are 15 residues in the CDR3. The CDR3 DNA is TGTGCCAGCAGCCAAGACAGCTCCTATAATTCACCCCTCCACTTT. Its translation: CASSQDSSYNSPLHF.

This clonotype was recorded many times. This chain links TRBV7-9 with TRBJ1-5, with TRBD1 identical over 8 bases. This CDR3 has 13 residues. Germline-derived CDR1 and CDR2 are SEHNR and FQNEAQ (reference sequence). V gave up 3 bases and J gave up 5 bases; unmatched junction bases: 0. The CDR3 region has the DNA TGTGCCAGCAGCTTGGACAGGGATCAGCCCCAGCATTTT. Translation: CASSLDRDQPQHF.

In this sample, this clonotype turned up many times. This chain links TRBV4-1 with TRBJ1-6, with 8 bases that match TRBD1. Looked up from germline, CDR1 is MGHRA and CDR2 is YSYEKL. V trimming: 0 bases; J trimming: 9 bases; junction bases outside the gene matches: 4. The CDR3 length is 15 residues. The chain's CDR3 is CASSQEDRDSSPLHF. The CDR3 nucleotides are TGCGCCAGCAGCCAAGAGGACAGGGACTCTTCACCCCTCCACTTT.

A note on this clonotype: A read error is possible here, since a much larger clone lies one base away. The gene calls are TRBV7-8 and TRBJ1-3; D is uncertain. Per the germline V gene, CDR1 is SGHVS and CDR2 is FQNEAQ. V shed 1 base and J shed 2 bases, with 9 bases lying between them. The CDR3 is 15 residues long. The CDR3 bases are TGTGCCAGCAGCTTAGTTGGAGGGACTGGAAACACCATATATTTT. Protein product: CASSLVGGTGNTIYF. Drawing the rest from reference TRBV7-8 and TRBJ1-3, the complete variable domain is GAGVSQSPRYKVAKRGQDVALRCDPISGHVSLFWYQQALGQGPEFLTYFQNEAQLDKSGLPSDRFFAERPEGSVSTLKIQRTQQEDSAVYLCASSLVGGTGNTIYFGEGSWLTVV.

This clonotype was seen a handful of times. The chain recombines TRBV29-1 with TRBJ1-1; D is perhaps TRBD1 (5 bases). Germline V CDR1 and CDR2: SQVTM, ANQGSEA. The CDR3 consists of 13 residues. The germline V and J ends were trimmed by 8 bases and 5 bases, with 18 bases remaining between them. The CDR3 DNA is TGCAGCCTTCAAGACGCAGGGAGGACTGAAGCTTTCTTT. This encodes CSLQDAGRTEAFF.

The chain carries TRBV12-3 or TRBV12-4 and TRBJ2-7, with 7 nucleotides matching TRBD1. V trimming: 6 bases; J trimming: 1 base; junction bases outside the gene matches: 15. The CDR3 runs 17 residues. The CDR3 coding sequence is TGTGCCAGCAGCCGGATGGCCGGGACAGAGATATCCTACGAGCAGTACTTC. Encoded protein: CASSRMAGTEISYEQYF.

Concerning this clonotype: This may be a read error, as it is one base from a much larger clone. This chain joins TRBV2 and TRBJ2-7; TRBD1 is a possible D gene (6 bases). V was pared by 4 bases and J by 5 bases, with 12 bases between. CDR3 length: 13 residues. Germline V gene sequence: CDR1 SNHLY, CDR2 FYNNEI. CDR3 region: CASSGGRGHEQYF. In nucleotides, the CDR3 is TGTGCCAGCAGTGGGGGCAGGGGTCACGAGCAGTACTTC.

This clonotype was counted once. This chain connects TRBV5-1 to TRBJ2-5; TRBD2 aligns across 8 bases. The CDR3 is made up of 17 amino acids. V lost 2 bases, J lost 1 base, and 10 bases stayed unmatched. Germline V CDR1 and CDR2: SGHRS, YFSETQ. DNA for the CDR3: TGCGCCAGCAGCTTCGATACTAGCGGCTACCCCCAAGAGACCCAGTACTTC. Residues: CASSFDTSGYPQETQYF.

This clonotype was counted a single time. The chain couples TRBV15 to TRBJ2-6, with 8 bases matching TRBD2. CDR1 LNHNV and CDR2 YYDKDF come from the germline V gene (reference sequence). This CDR3 spans 14 amino acids. V was clipped by 3 bases and J by 5 bases; unmatched bases: 0. The CDR3 DNA reads TGTGCCACCAGCAGTAGCGGGAGGGCCAACGTCCTGACTTTC. It encodes CATSSSGRANVLTF.

The sample holds many counts of this clonotype. The chain combines TRBV19 with TRBJ2-7; D possibly corresponds to TRBD1 (5 bases). Germline V gives CDR1 LNHDA, CDR2 SQIVND (reference sequence). This CDR3 is built from 12 residues. Trimming removed 3 bases from V and 5 bases from J, with 8 bases in between. The CDR3 reads CASSITRDEQYF. The CDR3 bases are TGTGCCAGTAGTATTACCAGGGACGAGCAGTACTTC.

The chain has TRBV29-1 and TRBJ1-5; TRBD1 matches at 10 bases. V shed 6 bases and J 14 bases; nucleotides not matched to a gene: 13. The CDR3 covers 13 residues. Germline V gene sequence: CDR1 SQVTM, CDR2 ANQGSEA. This CDR3 reads CSVTGTGESYEHF. As DNA, the CDR3 is TGCAGCGTCACCGGGACAGGGGAAAGCTACGAGCATTTT.

This clonotype was detected ten times or more. The J gene is TRBJ2-7, the V gene TRBV5-5; TRBD2 aligns across 9 bases. Germline loops: CDR1 SGHKS, CDR2 YYEKEE (reference sequence). With V trimmed by 0 bases and J by 5 bases, 3 bases remained unmatched. This CDR3 is 14 amino acids long. CDR3 DNA: TGTGCCAGCAGCTTGGTACTAGCGGGTAACGAGCAGTACTTC. Its translation: CASSLVLAGNEQYF.

The J gene is TRBJ2-2, the V gene TRBV10-3; 7 bases line up with TRBD1. CDR3 length: 15 amino acids. CDR1 is ENHRY, CDR2 SYGVKD, per germline. The trim removed 10 bases at V and 8 bases at J, leaving 16 bases unmatched. The CDR3 is CATFIQGRKTGELFF. CDR3 in DNA: TGTGCCACTTTTATACAGGGGCGGAAAACGGGGGAGCTGTTTTTT.

The chain has TRBV9 and TRBJ1-5; perhaps TRBD1 as D (6 bases). This CDR3 is built from 17 residues. V gave up 0 bases and J gave up 1 base, with 14 bases separating them. Germline CDR1 reads SGDLS; CDR2 reads YYNGEE. The CDR3 loop is CASSVEGVGDSNQPQHF. CDR3 bases: TGTGCCAGCAGCGTAGAGGGGGTCGGGGACAGCAATCAGCCCCAGCATTTT. The whole variable domain, remainder taken from reference TRBV9 and TRBJ1-5, is DSGVTQTPKHLITATGQRVTLRCSPRSGDLSVYWYQQSLDQGLQFLIQYYNGEERAKGNILERFSAQQFPDLHSELNLSSLELGDSALYFCASSVEGVGDSNQPQHFGDGTRLSIL.

The table lists this clonotype with a few counts. The V and J genes are TRBV20-1 and TRBJ2-7; no firm D call. The J call may be incorrect, as the DNA end agrees better with TRBJ2-1. CDR1 is DFQATT and CDR2 is SNEGSKA in the germline V gene (reference sequence). This CDR3 spans 11 amino acids. CDR3 protein: CSALPLNEQFF. As DNA, the CDR3 is TGCAGTGCCTTACCGCTCAATGAGCAGTTCTTC.

The sample holds a few counts of this clonotype. A much more abundant neighbour one base away suggests this may be a read error. The V gene is TRBV19, the J gene TRBJ1-5, with D possibly matching TRBD1 (6 bases). This CDR3 region has 12 residues. Germline V gene lookup returns CDR1 LNHDA and CDR2 SQIVND (reference sequence). The CDR3 sequence is CASSRTAQPRHF. DNA of the CDR3: TGTGCCAGTAGTCGGACAGCCCAGCCCCGGCATTTT.

This clonotype was detected ten times or more. The gene calls are TRBV20-1 and TRBJ2-7, with unresolved D. V was shortened by 5 bases and J by 6 bases, with 14 bases between the two germline ends. The length of the CDR3 is 12 residues. CDR1 and CDR2 from the germline V gene are DFQATT and SNEGSKA (reference sequence). The CDR3, as DNA: TGCAGTGCTTCAGGCCCACCAGCCGAGCAGTACTTC. Protein sequence: CSASGPPAEQYF.

This clonotype was detected only a few times. The V and J genes are TRBV3-1 and TRBJ2-5; D is possibly TRBD2 (5 bases). The V end was cut by 4 bases, the J end by 3 bases, with 12 bases between. This CDR3 contains 14 residues. The germline CDR1 and CDR2 sequences are LGHDT and YNNKEL (reference sequence). The CDR3 DNA reads as TGTGCCAGCAGCCCGTCCGACGGGAAAGAGACCCAGTACTTC. Amino acid sequence: CASSPSDGKETQYF.

This clonotype was recorded many times. J is TRBJ2-7 and V is TRBV5-1; the D call may be TRBD1 or TRBD2 (5 bases each). Trimming removed 0 bases at V and 5 bases at J, with 12 bases between. The CDR3 length is 14 residues. Germline CDR1 reads SGHRS; CDR2 reads YFSETQ. CDR3 residues: CASSLVASGHEQYF. The CDR3 DNA reads as TGCGCCAGCAGCTTGGTAGCGTCAGGGCACGAGCAGTACTTC.

This clonotype was seen ten or more times. Here the CDR3 reads CSALAGGVYEQYF. CDR3 nucleotide sequence: TGCAGTGCTCTAGCGGGAGGTGTCTACGAGCAGTACTTC. This rearrangement joins TRBV20-1 to TRBJ2-7; 11 bases match TRBD2. Looked up from germline, CDR1 is DFQATT and CDR2 is SNEGSKA (reference sequence). The CDR3 sequence is 13 residues long. Trimming took 5 bases from V and 3 from J; bases not matched to a gene: 3.

V usage is TRBV29-1 and J usage is TRBJ2-5; TRBD1 agrees at 11 bases. CDR3 length equals 15 residues. V was clipped by 8 bases and J by 4 bases; unmatched bases: 12. Germline V gene lookup returns CDR1 SQVTM and CDR2 ANQGSEA. The chain's CDR3 is CSNDLGQGALETQYF. Here the CDR3 DNA reads TGCAGCAATGACCTCGGACAGGGGGCTTTAGAGACCCAGTACTTC.

This chain connects TRBV7-9 to TRBJ2-5, with 8 bases fitting TRBD1. The ends lost 6 bases at V and 2 bases at J; junction bases unmatched: 11. The length of the CDR3 is 16 residues. CDR1 and CDR2 (germline): SEHNR, FQNEAQ (reference sequence). This chain's CDR3 is CASSLLQGAGQETQYF. The CDR3 region has the DNA TGTGCCAGCAGTTTACTCCAGGGGGCAGGACAAGAGACCCAGTACTTC.

The chain joins TRBV24-1 to TRBJ2-2; D is perhaps TRBD1 (7 bases). The CDR3 spans 15 residues. Germline-derived CDR1 and CDR2 are KGHDR and SFDVKD. V lost 11 bases, J lost 2 bases, and 17 bases lay in between. The CDR3 spells CASSGGTPNTGELFF. CDR3 nucleotide sequence: TGTGCCAGCTCAGGGGGGACACCAAACACCGGGGAGCTGTTTTTT.